The T cell receptor (beta chain) described here comes from a study of CD8 T cells in ankylosing spondylitis. Study outcomes and limitations: Reportedly, disease-linked clones are significantly enriched in ankylosing spondylitis patients' matched synovial fluid. In the blood and synovial fluid of reactive arthritis, some motif variants had been previously reported. Blood of patients with ankylosing spondylitis appeared to be characterized by a TCR beta motif of several highly homologous variants.

5'-RACE, quantitative and with molecular barcodes, yielded the TCR beta libraries. TCRdb processed the 5' RACE reads anew with MiXCR; each CDR3 protein has one entry. The data hold 300,000 to 350,000 distinct CDR3 sequences, with about 20% observed a single time. V was clipped by 0 bases and J by 3 bases, with 9 bases between them. CDR3 size: 14 residues. In germline, CDR1 is SGHVS, CDR2 FNYEAQ. Worth noting for this clonotype: Its antigen remains unidentified.

The chain couples TRBV7-6 to TRBJ2-7; D gene uncertain. Material: blood, either unsorted or a sorted T cell fraction (not recorded which). The sequence was obtained from a female donor with ankylosing spondylitis or in good health (not recorded which). Here the CDR3 reads CASSLAYTSYEQYF. The CDR3 bases are TGTGCCAGCAGCTTAGCGTACACAAGCTACGAGCAGTACTTC.